This TCR beta chain was sequenced in a study of CD8+ T cells in alopecia areata. Findings of the study overall: Compared with normal scalp, lesional scalp had higher clonality and more expanded CD8+ clones.

With regard to this clone: No antigen is known for it.

Following RNA extraction, reverse transcription yielded cDNA that acted as the sequencing template. TCRdb's copy holds only in-frame clones and misses some; the assay was immunoSEQ multiplex PCR. Of 250,000 or so clones in the sample, around two thirds were seen once. The sequencing here drew on CD4+ T cells sorted from blood, taken at week 0. The sequence was obtained from a human donor with alopecia areata.

CDR3 sequence reads: CSGRGQGALGYTF. CDR3 nucleotide sequence: TGCAGCGGTCGAGGACAGGGGGCGCTTGGCTACACCTTC. This chain connects TRBV29-1 to TRBJ1-2; 11 positions agree with TRBD1. Germline lookup yields CDR1 SQVTM and CDR2 ANQGSEA. The length of the CDR3 is 13 residues. The V and J ends lost 7 bases and 7 bases, in that order; junction bases with no gene match: 8. The variable domain in full, completed from reference TRBV29-1 and TRBJ1-2, reads SAVISQKPSRDICQRGTSLTIQCQVDSQVTMMFWYRQQPGQSLTLIATANQGSEATYESGFVIDKFPISRPNLTFSTLTVSNMSPEDSSIYLCSGRGQGALGYTFGSGTRLTVV.